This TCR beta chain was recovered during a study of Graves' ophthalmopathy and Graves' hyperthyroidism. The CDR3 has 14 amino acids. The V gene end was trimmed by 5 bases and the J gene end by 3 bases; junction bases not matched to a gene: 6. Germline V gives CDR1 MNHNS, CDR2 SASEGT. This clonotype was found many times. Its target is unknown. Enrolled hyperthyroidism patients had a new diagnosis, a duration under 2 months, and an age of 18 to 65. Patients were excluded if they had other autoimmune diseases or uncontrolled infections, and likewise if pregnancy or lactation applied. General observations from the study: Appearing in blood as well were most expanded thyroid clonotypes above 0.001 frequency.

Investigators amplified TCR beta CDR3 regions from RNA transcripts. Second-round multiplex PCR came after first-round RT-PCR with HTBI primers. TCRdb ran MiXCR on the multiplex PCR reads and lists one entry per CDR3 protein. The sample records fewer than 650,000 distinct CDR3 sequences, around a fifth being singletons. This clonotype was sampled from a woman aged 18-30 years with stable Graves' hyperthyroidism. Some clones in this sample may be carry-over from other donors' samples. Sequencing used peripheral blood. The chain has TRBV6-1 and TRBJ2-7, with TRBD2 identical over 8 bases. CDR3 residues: CASSPRGGLYEQYF. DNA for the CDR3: TGTGCCAGCAGTCCCCGGGGGGGGCTCTACGAGCAGTACTTC.